Reported below is one T cell receptor (beta chain). The data are from a study of blood T cells in healthy people across ages. For the second PCR, which ran for about 6 to 12 cycles, a sample-barcoded 5' primer and a J-beta primer mix were used. TCRdb re-derived calls from the 5' RACE reads in MiXCR, one entry per CDR3 protein. The repertoire holds 650,000 to 1,000,000 distinct CDR3 sequences, with about half as singletons. The sequence was obtained from a man older than 75 in good health. Sequenced sample: blood.

In nucleotides, the CDR3 is TGTGCCAGCAGCCGGGAGGGGGTAGAGGCCTACGAGCAGTACTTC. Encoded protein: CASSREGVEAYEQYF. The chain joins TRBV7-2 to TRBJ2-7; 8 positions agree with TRBD2. The germline V gene has CDR1 SGHTA and CDR2 FQGNSA. J lost 2 bases, V lost 5 bases, and 8 bases had no gene match. The CDR3 covers 15 residues.